This T cell receptor beta chain originates from a study of PD-L1 blockade in urothelial cancer. Study information: Prior chemotherapy in patients spanned 0 to 3 regimens. General study findings and limits: A below-median TCR clonality in blood before treatment predicted better survival.

The V gene's germline CDR1 is MNHNY and CDR2 SVGAGI (reference sequence). The CDR3 is made up of 11 amino acids. Deletions cut 6 bases from V and 3 bases from J, with 5 bases between. Sample share makes this clone medium-sized. What it recognizes is unknown. Documented time point: pretreatment peripheral blood. For each patient, 1 to 8 samples were obtained, pretreatment and on-treatment. A spike-in of synthetic TCR analog templates was added to each PCR. Data came from immunoSEQ multiplex PCR; TCRdb stores just in-frame clones and leaves some out. The table includes about 38,000 clones, around four fifths detected once.

The sequence was collected from an older man with urothelial cancer. The chain uses TRBV6-6 and TRBJ1-1; no clear D. Sequencing was performed on PBMCs, taken around atezolizumab (anti-PD-L1) treatment. The CDR3 DNA is TGTGCCAGCAGGGCCTACACTGAAGCTTTCTTT. It is translated as CASRAYTEAFF.